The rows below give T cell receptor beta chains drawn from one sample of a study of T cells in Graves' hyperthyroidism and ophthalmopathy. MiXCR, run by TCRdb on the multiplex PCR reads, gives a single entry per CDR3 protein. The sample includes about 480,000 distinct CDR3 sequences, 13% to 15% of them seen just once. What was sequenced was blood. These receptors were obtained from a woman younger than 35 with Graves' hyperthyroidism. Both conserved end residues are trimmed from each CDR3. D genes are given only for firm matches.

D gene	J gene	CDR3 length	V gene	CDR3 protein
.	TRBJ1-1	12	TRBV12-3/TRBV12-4	ASSFGTLNTEAF
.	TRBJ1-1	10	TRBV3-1	ASSQVGTEAF
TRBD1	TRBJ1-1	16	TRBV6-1	ASSYAAGQVTIGTEAF
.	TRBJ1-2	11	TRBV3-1	ASSQENWYGYT
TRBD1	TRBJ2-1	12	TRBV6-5	ASSYGQGDNEQF
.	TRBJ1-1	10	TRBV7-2	ASSHGRAEAF
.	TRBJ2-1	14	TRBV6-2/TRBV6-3	ASSPPGPRASNEQF
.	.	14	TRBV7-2	ASSPAVTGVNQPQY
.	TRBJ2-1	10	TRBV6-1	ASSLERSEQF
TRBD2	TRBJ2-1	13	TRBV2	ASSPRTSGSSEQF
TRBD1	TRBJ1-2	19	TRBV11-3	ASSEEGTPVAGGPRNYGYT
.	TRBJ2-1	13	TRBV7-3	ASSRERSSYNEQF
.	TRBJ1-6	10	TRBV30	AWSPRGSPLH
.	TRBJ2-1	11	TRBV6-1	ACAGKGYNEQF
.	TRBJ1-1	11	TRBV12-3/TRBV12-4	ASTMDLALEAF
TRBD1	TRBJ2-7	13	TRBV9	ASSISVGTGYEQY
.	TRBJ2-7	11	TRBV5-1	ASSLGEASEQY
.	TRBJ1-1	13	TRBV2	ASRSSGARNTEAF
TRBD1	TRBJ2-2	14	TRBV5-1	ASSVRTGMDTGELF
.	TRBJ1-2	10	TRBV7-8	ASSRLADGYT
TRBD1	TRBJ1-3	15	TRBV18	ASSPVVTGGSGNTIY
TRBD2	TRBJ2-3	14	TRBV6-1	ASSEGVAGYTDTQY
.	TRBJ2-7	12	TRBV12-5	ASGKGHGAYEQY
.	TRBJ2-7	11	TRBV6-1	ASSYLKGYEQY
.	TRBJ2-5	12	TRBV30	AWSITGGGETQY
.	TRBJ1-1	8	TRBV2	ASSWGLAF
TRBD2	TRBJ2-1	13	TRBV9	ASSASGSNYNEQF
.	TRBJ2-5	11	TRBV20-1	SARSDGVETQY
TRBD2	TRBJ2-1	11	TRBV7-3	ASSLISSGEQF
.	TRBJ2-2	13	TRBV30	AWSVGSEVTGELF
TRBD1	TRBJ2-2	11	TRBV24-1	ATSRGYTGELF
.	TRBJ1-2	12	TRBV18	ASSPKGGAYGYT
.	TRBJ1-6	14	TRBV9	ASSVGSQSYNSPLH
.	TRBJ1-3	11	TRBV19	ATAYRTGNTIY
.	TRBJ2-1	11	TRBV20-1	SAKSGGPYEQF
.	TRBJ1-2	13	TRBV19	ASSAGILPNYGYT
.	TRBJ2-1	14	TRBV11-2	ASSLGGARSYNEQF
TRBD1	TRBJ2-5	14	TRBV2	ASSVGSGTGKETQY
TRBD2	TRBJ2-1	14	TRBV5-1	ASSLVSLAGGDEQF
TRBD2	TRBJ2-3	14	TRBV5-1	ASSPLAGVGTDTQY
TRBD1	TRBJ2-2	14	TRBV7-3	ASSPQGGGSPGELF
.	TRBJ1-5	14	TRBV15	AASRGDGTSNQPQH
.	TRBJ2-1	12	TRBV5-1	ASSGGDNYNEQF
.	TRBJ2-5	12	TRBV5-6	ASSPTGVKETQY
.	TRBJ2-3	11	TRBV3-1	ASSQVDGGTQY
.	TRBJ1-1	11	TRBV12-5	ASGLVPNTEAF
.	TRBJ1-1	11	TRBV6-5	ASVVGVGTEAF
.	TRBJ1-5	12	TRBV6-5	ASSAVSGDQPQH
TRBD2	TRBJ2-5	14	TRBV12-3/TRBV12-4	ASSPGTSGTVKTQY